The clone carrying this T cell receptor (beta chain) turned up a few times. Its antigen remains unknown. The germline V gene has CDR1 LGHNA and CDR2 YSLEER. The CDR3 extends over 14 amino acids. V shed 5 bases and J shed 4 bases, with 14 bases lying between them. Sampled while nominally healthy, donors likely had unrecorded immune exposures. The data originate from a study of cytomegalovirus exposure and HLA in healthy donors. Study details: When 398 donors were genotyped, roughly 80% of them were found to fall in the Caucasian-associated ancestry cluster. Study outcomes and limitations: For most TCR sequences rarity was the rule, although some public TCRs occurred in many donors. Sequencing depth roughly uniform across donors was assumed in presence/absence analyses.

The PCR used 60 Vbeta and 13 Jbeta primers. Some clones are missing from TCRdb's copy, which holds only in-frame ones; the method was immunoSEQ multiplex PCR. In the table there are approximately 100,000 clones, roughly four fifths of which are singletons. This chain connects TRBV4-3 to TRBJ1-2; tentative D call: TRBD1 (5 bases). Sequenced sample: PBMCs. The clonotype comes from a man aged 45-65 years in good health and CMV-seronegative. CDR3 in DNA: TGCGCCAGCAGCTCTGCGGGGGGATCCTATGGCTACACCTTC. Protein: CASSSAGGSYGYTF.